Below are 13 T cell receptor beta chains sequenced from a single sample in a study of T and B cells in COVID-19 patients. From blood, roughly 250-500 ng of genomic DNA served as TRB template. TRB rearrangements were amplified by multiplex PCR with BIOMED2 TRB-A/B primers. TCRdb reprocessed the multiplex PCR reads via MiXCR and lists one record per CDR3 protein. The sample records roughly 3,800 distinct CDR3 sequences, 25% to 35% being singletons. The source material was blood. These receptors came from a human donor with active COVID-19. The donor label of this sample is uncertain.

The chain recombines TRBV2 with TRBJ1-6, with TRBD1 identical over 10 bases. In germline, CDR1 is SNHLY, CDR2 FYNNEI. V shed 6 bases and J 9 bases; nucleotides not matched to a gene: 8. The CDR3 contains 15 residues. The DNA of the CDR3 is TGTGCCAGCAGGGCGACAGGGGGCGAGGTTTCACCCCTCCACTTT. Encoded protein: CASRATGGEVSPLHF.

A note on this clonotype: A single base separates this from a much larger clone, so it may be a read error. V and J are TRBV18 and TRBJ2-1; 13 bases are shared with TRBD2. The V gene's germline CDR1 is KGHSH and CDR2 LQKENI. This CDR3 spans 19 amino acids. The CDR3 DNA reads TGTGCCAGCTCACCACCTTCACTAGCGGGGGGGGGACCCTACAATGGGCAGTTCTTC. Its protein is CASSPPSLAGGGPYNGQFF.

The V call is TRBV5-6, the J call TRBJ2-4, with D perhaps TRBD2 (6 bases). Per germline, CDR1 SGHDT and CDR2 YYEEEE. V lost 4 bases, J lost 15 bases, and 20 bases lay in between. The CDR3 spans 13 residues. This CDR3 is CASSQEGRGRRYF. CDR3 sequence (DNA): TGTGCCAGCAGCCAAGAGGGACGGGGGAGGAGGTACTTC.

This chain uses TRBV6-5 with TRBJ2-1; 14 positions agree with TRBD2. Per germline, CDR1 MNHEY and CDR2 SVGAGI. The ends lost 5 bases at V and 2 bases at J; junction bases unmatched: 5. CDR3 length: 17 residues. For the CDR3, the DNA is TGTGCCAGCAGTGAAGGGACTAGCGGGGGTACCTACAATGAGCAGTTCTTC. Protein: CASSEGTSGGTYNEQFF.

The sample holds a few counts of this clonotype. In DNA form, the CDR3 reads TGCAGTGCTAGAGTTACAGATACGCAGTATTTT. Translation gives CSARVTDTQYF. The chain links TRBV20-1 to TRBJ2-3; D uncertain. Germline assignment: CDR1 DFQATT and CDR2 SNEGSKA (reference sequence). V gave up 1 base and J gave up 3 bases, with 2 bases separating them. The CDR3 extends over 11 amino acids.

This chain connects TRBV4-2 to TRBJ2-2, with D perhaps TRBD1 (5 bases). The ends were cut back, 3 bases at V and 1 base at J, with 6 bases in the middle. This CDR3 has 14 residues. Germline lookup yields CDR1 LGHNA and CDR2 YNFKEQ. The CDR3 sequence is CASSHRENTGELFF. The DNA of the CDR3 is TGTGCCAGCAGCCACAGGGAGAACACCGGGGAGCTGTTTTTT.

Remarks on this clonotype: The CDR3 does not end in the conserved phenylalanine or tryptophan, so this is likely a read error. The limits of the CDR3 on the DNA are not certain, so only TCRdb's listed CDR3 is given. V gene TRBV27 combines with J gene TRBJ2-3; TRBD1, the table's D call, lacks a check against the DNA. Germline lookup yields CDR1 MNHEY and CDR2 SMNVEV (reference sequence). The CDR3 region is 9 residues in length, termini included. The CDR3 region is CASSFSPGC.

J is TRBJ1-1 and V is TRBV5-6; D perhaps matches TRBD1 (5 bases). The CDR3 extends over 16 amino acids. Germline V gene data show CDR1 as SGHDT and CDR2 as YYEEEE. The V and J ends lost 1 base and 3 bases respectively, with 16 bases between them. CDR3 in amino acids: CASSLNEGPSYTEAFF. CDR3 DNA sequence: TGTGCCAGCAGCTTGAATGAGGGACCGTCTTACACTGAAGCTTTCTTT.

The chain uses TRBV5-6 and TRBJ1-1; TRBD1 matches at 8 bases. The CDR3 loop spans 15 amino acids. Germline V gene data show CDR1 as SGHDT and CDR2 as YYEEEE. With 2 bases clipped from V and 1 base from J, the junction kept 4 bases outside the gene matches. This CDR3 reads CASSLGQGGNTEAFF. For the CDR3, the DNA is TGTGCCAGCAGCTTAGGACAGGGCGGGAACACTGAAGCTTTCTTT.

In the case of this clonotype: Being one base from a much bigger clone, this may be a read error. The CDR3 reads CASSPNPGSTEAFF. In nucleotides, the CDR3 is TGTGCCAGCTCCCCCAACCCAGGGAGTACTGAAGCTTTCTTT. This rearrangement joins TRBV18 to TRBJ1-1; possible D gene TRBD1, 5 bases. Trimming cost V 6 bases and J 5 bases, with 16 bases left between them. The CDR3 covers 14 residues. Germline CDR1 reads KGHSH; CDR2 reads LQKENI.

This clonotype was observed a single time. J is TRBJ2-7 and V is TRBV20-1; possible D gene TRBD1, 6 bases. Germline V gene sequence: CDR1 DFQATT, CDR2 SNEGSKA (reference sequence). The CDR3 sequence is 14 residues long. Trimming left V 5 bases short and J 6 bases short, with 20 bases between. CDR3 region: CSAGRDTKSGEQYF. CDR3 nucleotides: TGCAGTGCTGGTAGGGACACTAAATCCGGCGAGCAGTACTTC.

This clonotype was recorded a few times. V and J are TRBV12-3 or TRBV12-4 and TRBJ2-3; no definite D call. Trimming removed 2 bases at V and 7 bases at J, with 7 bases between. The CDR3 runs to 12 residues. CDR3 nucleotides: TGTGCCAGCAGTTTAACCCCCTATACGCAGTATTTT. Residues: CASSLTPYTQYF.

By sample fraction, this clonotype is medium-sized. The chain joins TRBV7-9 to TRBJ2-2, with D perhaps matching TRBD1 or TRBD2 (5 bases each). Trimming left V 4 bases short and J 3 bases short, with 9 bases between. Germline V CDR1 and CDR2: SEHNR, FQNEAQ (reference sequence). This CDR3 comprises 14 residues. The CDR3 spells CASSSRGDTGELFF. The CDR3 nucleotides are TGTGCCAGCAGCTCTCGAGGGGACACCGGGGAGCTGTTTTTT.